The 23 T cell receptor beta chains below all came from one sample that was sequenced in a study of control samples from healthy donors and cancer patients. Assay used: immunoSEQ multiplex PCR; TCRdb lists only in-frame clones, some missing. The table includes 350,000 to 450,000 clones, around 90% detected once. The sample taken for sequencing was PBMCs. These receptors originate from a man aged 35-49 years with head and neck cancer.

This clone has a single count. Other DNA sequences of this sample code for an identical CDR3. The V gene is TRBV5-1, the J gene TRBJ1-1; maybe TRBD1 (6 bases). The V end was cut by 4 bases, the J end by 11 bases, with 18 bases between. Per germline, CDR1 SGHRS and CDR2 YFSETQ. This CDR3 spans 13 amino acids. The CDR3 sequence is CASSRGDPEGAFF. The CDR3 coding sequence is TGCGCCAGCAGCAGGGGGGACCCCGAGGGGGCTTTCTTT.

The chain combines TRBV7-2 with TRBJ1-5; TRBD1 matches at 8 bases. Germline values: CDR1 SGHTA, CDR2 FQGNSA. V was clipped by 5 bases and J by 1 base; unmatched bases: 7. The CDR3 contains 16 residues. CDR3 loop: CASSTQTGASNQPQHF. CDR3 nucleotides: TGTGCCAGCAGCACCCAGACAGGGGCAAGCAATCAGCCCCAGCATTTT.

The chain employs TRBV15 and TRBJ2-1, with D possibly being TRBD1 (6 bases). The CDR3 length is 16 residues. Trimming removed 6 bases at V and 1 base at J, with 16 bases between. Germline V CDR1 and CDR2: LNHNV, YYDKDF (reference sequence). CDR3 sequence reads: CATRKNRVLSYNEQFF. DNA of the CDR3: TGTGCCACCAGGAAGAACAGGGTCCTTTCCTACAATGAGCAGTTCTTC.

The gene calls are TRBV4-2 and TRBJ2-5; no clear D. The CDR3 runs 15 residues. Germline assignment: CDR1 LGHNA and CDR2 YNFKEQ. Deletions cut 0 bases from V and 1 base from J, with 9 bases between. CDR3 region: CASSQEGSLQETQYF. Written as DNA, the CDR3 is TGTGCCAGCAGCCAAGAGGGTAGCCTCCAAGAGACCCAGTACTTC.

The V gene is TRBV5-1, the J gene TRBJ1-1, with D perhaps matching TRBD1 (6 bases). V dropped 3 bases and J dropped 1 base, with 10 bases sitting between them. There are 14 residues in the CDR3. The germline V gene encodes CDR1 SGHRS and CDR2 YFSETQ. CDR3 coding DNA: TGCGCCAGCAGCTGGGGGGGCGCGAACACTGAAGCTTTCTTT. Encoded protein: CASSWGGANTEAFF.

This sequence joins TRBV6-2 or TRBV6-3 and TRBJ2-2; the D gene is possibly TRBD1 (5 bases). The V gene lost 6 bases and the J gene lost 3 bases, with 8 bases spanning the gap. This CDR3 is built from 13 residues. The V gene's germline CDR1 is MNHEY and CDR2 SVGEGT. CDR3 sequence: CASSPRDTGELFF. CDR3 DNA sequence: TGTGCCAGCAGCCCCAGGGACACCGGGGAGCTGTTTTTT.

V usage is TRBV7-2 and J usage is TRBJ2-7; 7 nucleotides match TRBD2. This CDR3 region has 16 residues. Germline assignment: CDR1 SGHTA and CDR2 FQGNSA. With 1 base clipped from V and 0 bases from J, the junction kept 6 bases outside the gene matches. CDR3 in DNA: TGTGCCAGCAGCTTAGGGGGCGGGGGAACCTCCTACGAGCAGTACTTC. As protein: CASSLGGGGTSYEQYF.

The gene calls are TRBV11-2 and TRBJ1-5, with D possibly TRBD1 on 6 matching bases. CDR3 length: 14 residues. Germline-derived CDR1 and CDR2 are SGHAT and FQNNGV. V dropped 5 bases and J dropped 7 bases, with 15 bases sitting between them. The CDR3 DNA is TGTGCCAGCAGCCTGGGGGCAGGGCGGCAGCCCCAGCATTTT. This encodes CASSLGAGRQPQHF. The whole variable domain, filled in from reference TRBV11-2 and TRBJ1-5, reads EAGVAQSPRYKIIEKRQSVAFWCNPISGHATLYWYQQILGQGPKLLIQFQNNGVVDDSQLPKDRFSAERLKGVDSTLKIQPAKLEDSAVYLCASSLGAGRQPQHFGDGTRLSIL.

The chain employs TRBV7-9 and TRBJ1-5, with D possibly being TRBD1 (6 bases). Trimming took 3 bases from V and 6 from J, leaving 18 bases between them. The CDR3 is 16 residues long. Germline-derived CDR1 and CDR2 are SEHNR and FQNEAQ (reference sequence). The CDR3 reads CASSFGRGRDIQPQHF. The CDR3 nucleotides read TGTGCCAGCAGCTTTGGAAGGGGGAGAGACATTCAGCCCCAGCATTTT. Variable domain in full (rest from reference TRBV7-9 and TRBJ1-5): DTGVSQNPRHKITKRGQNVTFRCDPISEHNRLYWYRQTLGQGPEFLTYFQNEAQLEKSRLLSDRFSAERPKGSFSTLEIQRTEQGDSAMYLCASSFGRGRDIQPQHFGDGTRLSIL.

This sequence joins TRBV7-9 and TRBJ2-2; perhaps TRBD2 as D (7 bases). The CDR3 consists of 15 residues. V was clipped by 3 bases and J by 5 bases, with 13 bases between them. Germline V gives CDR1 SEHNR, CDR2 FQNEAQ (reference sequence). This CDR3 is CASSFPRGATGELFF. In nucleotides, the CDR3 is TGTGCCAGCAGCTTCCCCCGGGGGGCGACCGGGGAGCTGTTTTTT.

V usage is TRBV10-3 and J usage is TRBJ2-1; D remains ambiguous. The CDR3 is 12 residues long. Germline CDR1 ENHRY, CDR2 SYGVKD. V was trimmed by 3 bases and J by 7 bases, leaving 7 bases between them. In DNA form, the CDR3 reads TGTGCCATCAGTGAAGTCGGTAATGAGCAGTTCTTC. Translated, it gives CAISEVGNEQFF.

Comment on this clone: The germline gene is not matched at one end of the junction; a read error may be the cause. The V gene is TRBV7-2, the J gene TRBJ2-1; TRBD2 matches 11 bases. This CDR3 has 15 residues. Germline CDR1 and CDR2: SGHTA and FQGNSA. The CDR3 region has the DNA TGTGCCAGCAGCTTAGATCGCCTAGCGGGAGGAAACCTAGTCTTC. This translates into CASSLDRLAGGNLVF.

The chain carries TRBV24-1 and TRBJ1-5; no reliable D call. Germline loops: CDR1 KGHDR, CDR2 SFDVKD. The CDR3 loop spans 13 amino acids. V was cut by 5 bases and J by 6 bases, with 10 bases left in between. CDR3 nucleotide sequence: TGTGCCACCAGTGCAAGGGCTATTCAGCCCCAGCATTTT. Its translation is CATSARAIQPQHF.

The chain uses TRBV5-6 and TRBJ1-1; 7 nucleotides agree with TRBD1. Looked up from germline, CDR1 is SGHDT and CDR2 is YYEEEE. V dropped 7 bases and J dropped 1; count of bases not matched to a gene: 7. The CDR3 has 14 amino acids. CDR3 in amino acids: CASSRGLTNTEAFF. As DNA, the CDR3 is TGTGCCAGCTCGAGGGGGCTGACGAACACTGAAGCTTTCTTT. Filled out from reference TRBV5-6 and TRBJ1-1, the complete variable domain reads DAGVTQSPTHLIKTRGQQVTLRCSPKSGHDTVSWYQQALGQGPQFIFQYYEEEERQRGNFPDRFSGHQFPNYSSELNVNALLLGDSALYLCASSRGLTNTEAFFGQGTRLTVV.

With respect to this clone: Other DNA variants within this sample encode the same CDR3. The chain links TRBV29-1 to TRBJ2-6, with D unresolved. The CDR3 is made up of 14 amino acids. Trimming took off 4 bases at V and 0 bases at J, with 7 bases between the two ends. Germline V gene lookup returns CDR1 SQVTM and CDR2 ANQGSEA. CDR3 coding DNA: TGCAGCGTTGGGGGTACCTCTGGGGCCAACGTCCTGACTTTC. It yields the protein CSVGGTSGANVLTF.

In its sample, this clone was seen once. This chain connects TRBV4-3 to TRBJ2-3, with no clear D. The ends were cut back, 0 bases at V and 1 base at J, with 11 bases in the middle. The germline V gene encodes CDR1 LGHNA and CDR2 YSLEER. The CDR3 extends over 16 amino acids. CDR3 in DNA: TGCGCCAGCAGCCAAGATCCCCGCAGACGCACAGATACGCAGTATTTT. It codes for CASSQDPRRRTDTQYF.

This chain connects TRBV2 to TRBJ2-4; 12 bases are shared with TRBD1. The germline V gene has CDR1 SNHLY and CDR2 FYNNEI. The trim removed 0 bases at V and 7 bases at J, leaving 1 base unmatched. The CDR3 covers 15 residues. This chain's CDR3 is CASSEAGQGANIQYF. CDR3 DNA: TGTGCCAGCAGTGAAGCGGGACAGGGGGCTAACATTCAGTACTTC.

V is TRBV11-2 and J is TRBJ1-1; D uncertain. Per germline, CDR1 SGHAT and CDR2 FQNNGV. Trimming removed 2 bases from V and 1 base from J, with 11 bases in between. The CDR3 extends over 15 amino acids. The CDR3 here is CASSLLVSGNTEAFF. The DNA for the CDR3 is TGTGCCAGCAGCTTATTAGTCTCAGGGAACACTGAAGCTTTCTTT.

This clone was seen only once. The chain employs TRBV28 and TRBJ2-3; TRBD2 matches 7 bases. This CDR3 region has 15 residues. V shed 6 bases, J shed 1 base, and the junction held 7 bases outside the gene matches. Germline V gene sequence: CDR1 MDHEN, CDR2 SYDVKM. In DNA, the CDR3 is TGTGCCAGCAGCCTTCTAGCGGCCGGCACAGATACGCAGTATTTT. This codes for CASSLLAAGTDTQYF.

This chain joins TRBV15 and TRBJ1-2; a possible D gene is TRBD1 (5 bases). The CDR3 is 16 residues long. From germline, CDR1 is LNHNV and CDR2 YYDKDF (reference sequence). V was clipped by 3 bases and J by 2 bases, with 16 bases between them. Here the CDR3 reads CATSSGFRQTNYGYTF. The CDR3 nucleotides read TGTGCCACCAGCAGCGGGTTCCGACAGACAAACTATGGCTACACCTTC.

The V call is TRBV27, the J call TRBJ2-5, with D maybe TRBD1 (5 bases). This CDR3 is built from 13 residues. Germline loops: CDR1 MNHEY, CDR2 SMNVEV (reference sequence). V lost 6 bases and J 1 base, leaving 9 bases between the germline ends. The CDR3 spells CASSPGIQETQYF. Written as DNA, the CDR3 is TGTGCCAGCAGCCCAGGGATCCAAGAGACCCAGTACTTC.

CDR3 DNA: TGTGCCAGCAGCCGGGGGGGCAACAATCAGCCCCAGCATTTT. Translated: CASSRGGNNQPQHF. This chain uses TRBV3-1 (or the pseudogene TRBV3-2) with TRBJ1-5; D possibly corresponds to TRBD1 (6 bases). Germline lookup yields CDR1 LGHDT and CDR2 YNNKEL (reference sequence). This CDR3 is 14 amino acids long. V was clipped by 4 bases and J by 3 bases, with 10 bases between them.

CDR3 coding DNA: TGTGCCAGCAGTCTCGGACAGGGCGGGCAGTTCTTC. Translated, it gives CASSLGQGGQFF. The gene calls are TRBV27 and TRBJ2-1, with TRBD1 matching 8 bases. Trimming at V came to 5 bases and at J to 12 bases, leaving 6 bases not matched to a gene. Germline values: CDR1 MNHEY, CDR2 SMNVEV (reference sequence). The CDR3 is 12 amino acids.